This T cell receptor (beta chain) emerged from a study of shared clonotypes between healthy human individuals. For each subset, genomic DNA was distributed in equal portions over several immunoSEQ plates. The assay was immunoSEQ multiplex PCR, and TCRdb's table has in-frame clones only and misses some. The sample lists over 950,000 clones, approximately 80% occurring once. Study results and limitations: Naive subsets tended to show greater estimated richness than memory subsets. Relative to clonotypes present in all four donors, those not shared had lower generation probabilities.

It was into CD45RA+ naive and CD45RA-negative memory subsets that the CD4+ cells were split. This clone was counted ten times or more. Its antigen remains unidentified. The ends were cut back, 5 bases at V and 5 bases at J, with 15 bases in the middle. Germline V gives CDR1 MNHEY, CDR2 SVGAGI. CDR3 size: 14 residues. This receptor was identified in a man younger than 30 in good health. Some clones in this sample may be carry-over from other donors' samples. This chain connects TRBV6-5 to TRBJ1-1; D might be TRBD1 (5 bases). Sequencing used memory CD4+ T cells from PBMCs. Documented subset: CD45RA-negative fraction. The CDR3 bases are TGTGCCAGCAGTACGGGTGGGACGGAAACTGAAGCTTTCTTT. Protein product: CASSTGGTETEAFF.